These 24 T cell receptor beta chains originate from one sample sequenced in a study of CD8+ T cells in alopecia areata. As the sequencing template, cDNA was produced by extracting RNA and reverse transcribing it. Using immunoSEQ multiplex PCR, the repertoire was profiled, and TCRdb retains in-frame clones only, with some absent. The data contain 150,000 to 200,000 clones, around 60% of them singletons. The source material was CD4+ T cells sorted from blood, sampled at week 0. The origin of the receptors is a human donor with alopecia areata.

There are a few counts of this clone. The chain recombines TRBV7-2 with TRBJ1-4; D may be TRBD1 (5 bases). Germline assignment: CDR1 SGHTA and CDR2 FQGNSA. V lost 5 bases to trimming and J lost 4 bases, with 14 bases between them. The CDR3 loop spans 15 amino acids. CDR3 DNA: TGTGCCAGCAGCGGTGGGGGGGTGCGTAATGAAAAACTGTTTTTT. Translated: CASSGGGVRNEKLFF.

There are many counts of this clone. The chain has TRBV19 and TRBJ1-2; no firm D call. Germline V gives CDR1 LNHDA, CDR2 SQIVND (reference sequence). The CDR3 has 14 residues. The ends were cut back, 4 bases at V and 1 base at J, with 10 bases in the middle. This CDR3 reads CASSTPGDNYGYTF. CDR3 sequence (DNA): TGTGCCAGTAGTACCCCCGGGGATAACTATGGCTACACCTTC.

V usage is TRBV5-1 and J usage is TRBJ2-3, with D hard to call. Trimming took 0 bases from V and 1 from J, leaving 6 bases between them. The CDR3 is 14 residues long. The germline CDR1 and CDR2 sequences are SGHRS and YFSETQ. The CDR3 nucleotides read TGCGCCAGCAGCTTGGTTTCCCGCACAGATACGCAGTATTTT. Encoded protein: CASSLVSRTDTQYF. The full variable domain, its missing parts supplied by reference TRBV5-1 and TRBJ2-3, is KAGVTQTPRYLIKTRGQQVTLSCSPISGHRSVSWYQQTPGQGLQFLFEYFSETQRNKGNFPGRFSGRQFSNSRSEMNVSTLELGDSALYLCASSLVSRTDTQYFGPGTRLTVL.

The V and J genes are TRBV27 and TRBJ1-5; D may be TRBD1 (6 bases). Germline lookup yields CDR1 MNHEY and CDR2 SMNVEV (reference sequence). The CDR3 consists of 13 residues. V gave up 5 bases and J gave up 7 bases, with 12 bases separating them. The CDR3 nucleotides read TGTGCCAGCAGTCTGGACAGAGGCCAGCCCCAGCATTTT. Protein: CASSLDRGQPQHF.

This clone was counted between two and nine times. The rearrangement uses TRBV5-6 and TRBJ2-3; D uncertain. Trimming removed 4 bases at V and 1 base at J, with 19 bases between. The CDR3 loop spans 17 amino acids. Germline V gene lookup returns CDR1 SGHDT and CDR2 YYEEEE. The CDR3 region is CASSHSFEAWGTDTQYF. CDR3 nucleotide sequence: TGTGCCAGCAGCCATTCCTTCGAGGCATGGGGCACAGATACGCAGTATTTT.

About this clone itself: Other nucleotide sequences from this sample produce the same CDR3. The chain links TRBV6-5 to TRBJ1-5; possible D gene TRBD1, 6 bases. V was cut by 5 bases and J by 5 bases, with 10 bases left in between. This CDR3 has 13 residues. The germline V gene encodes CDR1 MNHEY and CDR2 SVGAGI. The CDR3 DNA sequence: TGTGCCAGCAGTAACGGGGGGCATCAGCCCCAGCATTTT. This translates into CASSNGGHQPQHF.

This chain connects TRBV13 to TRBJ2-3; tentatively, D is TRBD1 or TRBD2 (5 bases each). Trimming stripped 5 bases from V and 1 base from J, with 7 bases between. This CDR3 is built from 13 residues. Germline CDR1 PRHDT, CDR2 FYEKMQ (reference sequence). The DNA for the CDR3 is TGTGCCAGCAGCCCGGGGCGCACAGATACGCAGTATTTT. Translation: CASSPGRTDTQYF.

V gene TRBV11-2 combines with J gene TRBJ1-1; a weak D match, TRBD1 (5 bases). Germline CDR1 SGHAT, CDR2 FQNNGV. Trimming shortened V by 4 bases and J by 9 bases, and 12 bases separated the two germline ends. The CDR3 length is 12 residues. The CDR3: CASSSAGRKAFF. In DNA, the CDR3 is TGTGCCAGCAGCTCTGCAGGGCGAAAAGCTTTCTTT.

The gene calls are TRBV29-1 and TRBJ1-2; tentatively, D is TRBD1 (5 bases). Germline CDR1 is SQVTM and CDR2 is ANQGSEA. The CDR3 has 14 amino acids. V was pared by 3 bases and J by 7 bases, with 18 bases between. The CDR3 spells CSVEPSGARGGYTF. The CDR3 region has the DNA TGCAGCGTTGAGCCCTCGGGCGCGAGGGGTGGCTACACCTTC.

The CDR3 loop is CSVAPLRDRYEQYF. The CDR3 bases are TGCAGCGTTGCCCCCTTGCGGGACAGGTACGAGCAGTACTTC. The rearrangement joins TRBV29-1 to TRBJ2-7; 8 bases are shared with TRBD1. The CDR3 covers 14 residues. CDR1 SQVTM and CDR2 ANQGSEA come from the germline V gene. J gave up 4 bases and V 4 bases, and 9 bases lay outside the gene matches.

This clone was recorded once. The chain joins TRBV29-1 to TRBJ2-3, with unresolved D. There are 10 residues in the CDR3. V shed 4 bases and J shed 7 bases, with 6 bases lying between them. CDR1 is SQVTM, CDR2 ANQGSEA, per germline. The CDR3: CSVVRNTQYF. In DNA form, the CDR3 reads TGCAGCGTTGTGCGGAATACGCAGTATTTT.

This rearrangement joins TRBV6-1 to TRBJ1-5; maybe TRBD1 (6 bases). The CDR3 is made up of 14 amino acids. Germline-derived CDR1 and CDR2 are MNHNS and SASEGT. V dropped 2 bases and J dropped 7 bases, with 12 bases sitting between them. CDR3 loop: CASSETTGGQPQHF. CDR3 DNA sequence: TGTGCCAGCAGTGAAACGACAGGTGGGCAGCCCCAGCATTTT.

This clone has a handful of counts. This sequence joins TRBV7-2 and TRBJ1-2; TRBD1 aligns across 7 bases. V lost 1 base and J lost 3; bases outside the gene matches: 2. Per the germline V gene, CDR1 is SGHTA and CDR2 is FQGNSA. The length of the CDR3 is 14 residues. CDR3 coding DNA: TGTGCCAGCAGCTTAGACACAGGGGACTATGGCTACACCTTC. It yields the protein CASSLDTGDYGYTF. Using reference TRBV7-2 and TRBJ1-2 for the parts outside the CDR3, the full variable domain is GAGVSQSPSNKVTEKGKDVELRCDPISGHTALYWYRQSLGQGLEFLIYFQGNSAPDKSGLPSDRFSAERTGGSVSTLTIQRTQQEDSAVYLCASSLDTGDYGYTFGSGTRLTVV.

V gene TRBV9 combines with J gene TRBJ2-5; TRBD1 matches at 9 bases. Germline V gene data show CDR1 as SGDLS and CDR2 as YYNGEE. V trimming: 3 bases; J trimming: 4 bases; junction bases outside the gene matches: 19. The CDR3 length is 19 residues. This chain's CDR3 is CASSDPTGTRDRATETQYF. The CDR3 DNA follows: TGTGCCAGCAGCGATCCCACCGGAACCCGGGACAGGGCAACAGAGACCCAGTACTTC.

The CDR3 bases are TGTGCCAGCAGTGACGTTGGACTTTATCGGAGCTACGAGCAGTACTTC. This codes for CASSDVGLYRSYEQYF. The chain has TRBV2 and TRBJ2-7; tentatively, D is TRBD2 (5 bases). Trimming stripped 3 bases from V and 3 bases from J, with 18 bases between. The CDR3 totals 16 residues. CDR1 SNHLY and CDR2 FYNNEI come from the germline V gene.

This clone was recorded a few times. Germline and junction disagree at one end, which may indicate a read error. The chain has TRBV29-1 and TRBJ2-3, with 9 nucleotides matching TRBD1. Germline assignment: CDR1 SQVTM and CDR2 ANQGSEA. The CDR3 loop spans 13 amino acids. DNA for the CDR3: TGCAGCTTTGACAGGGGGGGCACAGATACGCAGTATTTT. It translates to CSFDRGGTDTQYF.

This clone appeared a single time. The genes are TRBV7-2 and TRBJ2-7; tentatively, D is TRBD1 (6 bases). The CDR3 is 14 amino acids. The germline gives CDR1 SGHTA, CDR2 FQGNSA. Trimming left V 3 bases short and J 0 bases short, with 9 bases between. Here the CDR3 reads CASSLGHFSYEQYF. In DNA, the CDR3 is TGTGCCAGCAGCTTGGGACACTTCTCCTACGAGCAGTACTTC.

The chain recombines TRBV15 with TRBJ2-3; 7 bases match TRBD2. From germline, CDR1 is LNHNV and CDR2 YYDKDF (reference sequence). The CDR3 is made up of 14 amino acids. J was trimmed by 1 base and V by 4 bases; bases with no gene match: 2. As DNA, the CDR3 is TGTGCCACCAGCACAAGCGGGGGCACAGATACGCAGTATTTT. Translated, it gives CATSTSGGTDTQYF.

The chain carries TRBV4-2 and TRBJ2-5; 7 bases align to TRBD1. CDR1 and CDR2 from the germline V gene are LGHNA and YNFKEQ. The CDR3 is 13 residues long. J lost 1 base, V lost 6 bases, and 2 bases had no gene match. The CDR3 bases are TGTGCCAGCAGGGGGGACAGCCAAGAGACCCAGTACTTC. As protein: CASRGDSQETQYF.

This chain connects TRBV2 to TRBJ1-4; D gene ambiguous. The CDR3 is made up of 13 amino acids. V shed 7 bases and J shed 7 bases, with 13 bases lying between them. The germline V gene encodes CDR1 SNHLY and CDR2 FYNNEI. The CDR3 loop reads CASNGGESEKLFF. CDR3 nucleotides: TGTGCCAGCAATGGTGGCGAGAGTGAAAAACTGTTTTTT.

The CDR3 region has the DNA TGTGCCAGCAGCTTAGGTCGCAGGGGACAAGAGACCCAGTACTTC. Translating gives CASSLGRRGQETQYF. V gene TRBV11-2 combines with J gene TRBJ2-5, with D possibly TRBD1 on 6 matching bases. V was clipped by 1 base and J by 2 bases, with 11 bases between them. This CDR3 contains 15 residues. In germline, CDR1 is SGHAT, CDR2 FQNNGV.

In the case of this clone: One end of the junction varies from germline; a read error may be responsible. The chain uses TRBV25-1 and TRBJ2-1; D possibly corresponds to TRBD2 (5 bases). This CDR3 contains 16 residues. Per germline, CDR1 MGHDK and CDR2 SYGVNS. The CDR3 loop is CASSESGILGLSERFF. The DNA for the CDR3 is TGTGCCAGCAGTGAATCCGGGATCTTAGGTTTATCGGAGCGGTTCTTC.

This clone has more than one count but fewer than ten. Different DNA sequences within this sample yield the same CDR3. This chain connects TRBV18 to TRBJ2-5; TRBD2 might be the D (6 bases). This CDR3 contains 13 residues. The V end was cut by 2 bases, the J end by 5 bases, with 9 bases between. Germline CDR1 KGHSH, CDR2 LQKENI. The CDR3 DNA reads TGTGCCAGCTCACCAAGAGGAGGGGAGACCCAGTACTTC. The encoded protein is CASSPRGGETQYF.

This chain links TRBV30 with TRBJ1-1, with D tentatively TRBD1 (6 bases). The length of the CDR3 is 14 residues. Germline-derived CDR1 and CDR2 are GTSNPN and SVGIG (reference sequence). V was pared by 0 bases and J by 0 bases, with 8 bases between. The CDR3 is CAWSVTGLNTEAFF. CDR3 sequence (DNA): TGTGCCTGGAGTGTAACAGGGTTGAACACTGAAGCTTTCTTT. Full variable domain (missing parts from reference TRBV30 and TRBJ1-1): SQTIHQWPATLVQPVGSPLSLECTVEGTSNPNLYWYRQAAGRGLQLLFYSVGIGQISSEVPQNLSASRPQDRQFILSSKKLLLSDSGFYLCAWSVTGLNTEAFFGQGTRLTVV.